A single sample gave rise to the 30 T cell receptor beta chains below, sequenced in a study of beta chain features in type 1 diabetes (dated by TCRdb to the late 2010s). The library relied on the immunoSEQ multiplex PCR assay. The entire isolated RNA was reverse transcribed using the High Capacity cDNA Reverse Transcription Kit, and thus expressed TCRB transcripts were sequenced. TCRdb took this table from immuneACCESS and kept in-frame rearrangements with V and J called. Such tables lack part of the clones; where checked against another copy, unresolved V genes explain under half of the gap, and the rest is unexplained. The sample yields about 200,000 clones; roughly 11% were counted once. The ten top clones hold approximately 1.5% of the sample. Sequencing used central memory CD4+ T cells from blood. The receptors were gathered from a man between 18 and 29 years old in good health.

This clone occurred a few times. The chain couples TRBV2 to TRBJ2-1, with unresolved D. The length of the CDR3 is 15 residues. Germline V lookup: CDR1 SNHLY, CDR2 FYNNEI. The ends were cut back, 4 bases at V and 1 base at J, with 11 bases in the middle. This CDR3 reads CASSVGLPSYNEQFF. The CDR3 nucleotides read TGTGCCAGCAGTGTAGGCCTACCTTCCTACAATGAGCAGTTCTTC.

The chain recombines TRBV7-2 with TRBJ2-7, with D hard to call. The length of the CDR3 is 14 residues. Germline CDR1 reads SGHTA; CDR2 reads FQGNSA. The V and J ends lost 5 bases and 4 bases respectively, with 15 bases between them. The CDR3 DNA reads TGTGCCAGCAGCCGACCGCCCGCAATATACGAGCAGTACTTC. Its translation: CASSRPPAIYEQYF.

This clone has only a few counts. The chain joins TRBV5-1 to TRBJ2-1; 11 positions match TRBD2. The CDR3 contains 16 residues. The germline V gene encodes CDR1 SGHRS and CDR2 YFSETQ. V was clipped by 4 bases and J by 3 bases; unmatched bases: 6. In nucleotides, the CDR3 is TGCGCCAGCAGCCCACCGGGGACTAGCGGCTACAATGAGCAGTTCTTC. Amino acids: CASSPPGTSGYNEQFF.

V gene TRBV9 combines with J gene TRBJ2-5, with 11 nucleotides matching TRBD2. CDR3 length: 15 amino acids. V gave up 4 bases and J gave up 5 bases; unmatched junction bases: 7. CDR1 and CDR2 (germline): SGDLS, YYNGEE. CDR3 sequence (DNA): TGTGCCAGCAGCTTTAGCGGGAGGGAAGGGGAGACCCAGTACTTC. It is translated as CASSFSGREGETQYF.

The rearrangement links TRBV5-1 to TRBJ2-7, with D tentatively TRBD1 or TRBD2 (5 bases each). The CDR3 has 13 residues. V lost 4 bases and J 5 bases, leaving 13 bases between the germline ends. Germline CDR1 and CDR2: SGHRS and YFSETQ. The DNA for the CDR3 is TGCGCCAGCAGCGGGGACCCTTCCAACGAGCAGTACTTC. Protein sequence: CASSGDPSNEQYF.

V usage is TRBV28 and J usage is TRBJ2-7; D unclear. With 5 bases removed from V and 4 bases from J, the gap between germline ends came to 18 bases. The germline V gene encodes CDR1 MDHEN and CDR2 SYDVKM. The CDR3 spans 15 residues. The CDR3 DNA reads as TGTGCCAGCAGTCCCCACGTCGCAGGTGATTACGAGCAGTACTTC. As protein: CASSPHVAGDYEQYF. Full variable domain (rest looked up from reference TRBV28 and TRBJ2-7): DVKVTQSSRYLVKRTGEKVFLECVQDMDHENMFWYRQDPGLGLRLIYFSYDVKMKEKGDIPEGYSVSREKKERFSLILESASTNQTSMYLCASSPHVAGDYEQYFGPGTRLTVT.

This clone has just a few counts. The chain recombines TRBV7-2 with TRBJ2-2; no clear D gene. Looked up from germline, CDR1 is SGHTA and CDR2 is FQGNSA. The CDR3 extends over 13 amino acids. V was clipped by 3 bases and J by 6 bases, with 8 bases between them. The CDR3 DNA follows: TGTGCCAGCAGCTTTCGGTGGGCCGGGGAGCTGTTTTTT. Its translation is CASSFRWAGELFF.

For the CDR3, the DNA is TGCGCCAGCAGCTTGGCCGCTAGCGGGGAGTCGGAGCAGTACTTC. Protein: CASSLAASGESEQYF. V gene TRBV5-1 combines with J gene TRBJ2-7, with 9 bases that match TRBD2. This CDR3 is 15 amino acids long. Losses at the gene ends were 0 bases for V and 7 bases for J; bases not matched to a gene: 8. Germline V lookup: CDR1 SGHRS, CDR2 YFSETQ.

The chain employs TRBV7-2 and TRBJ1-3; weak D call: TRBD1 (5 bases). The germline gives CDR1 SGHTA, CDR2 FQGNSA. The V gene lost 2 bases and the J gene lost 7 bases, with 9 bases spanning the gap. The CDR3 has 13 amino acids. The CDR3 spells CASSLRGENTIYF. The CDR3 coding sequence is TGTGCCAGCAGCTTAAGAGGGGAGAACACCATATATTTT.

This clone was seen only a few times. This chain joins TRBV4-1 and TRBJ1-1; D remains unclear. CDR1 and CDR2 (germline): MGHRA, YSYEKL. This CDR3 contains 14 residues. The V gene lost 6 bases and the J gene lost 0 bases, with 11 bases spanning the gap. The CDR3 nucleotides read TGCGCCAGCAGGGGCCCGCTACTGAACACTGAAGCTTTCTTT. Protein product: CASRGPLLNTEAFF.

The sample holds a few counts of this clone. This chain uses TRBV7-8 with TRBJ2-7, with D possibly being TRBD2 (6 bases). The length of the CDR3 is 16 residues. The germline gives CDR1 SGHVS, CDR2 FQNEAQ. Trimming left V 1 base short and J 0 bases short, with 13 bases between. CDR3 region: CASSLVGTSASYEQYF. The DNA of the CDR3 is TGTGCCAGCAGCTTAGTCGGGACTTCGGCCTCCTACGAGCAGTACTTC.

This clone appeared once. The chain carries TRBV9 and TRBJ2-3; either TRBD1 or TRBD2 may supply D (5 bases each). Germline V gene sequence: CDR1 SGDLS, CDR2 YYNGEE. The V gene lost 0 bases and the J gene lost 3 bases, with 11 bases spanning the gap. CDR3 length: 15 amino acids. DNA for the CDR3: TGTGCCAGCAGCGTAGGAGGGGATCGGACAGATACGCAGTATTTT. This encodes CASSVGGDRTDTQYF.

The chain combines TRBV10-3 with TRBJ2-3; D is undetermined. The germline V gene has CDR1 ENHRY and CDR2 SYGVKD. The CDR3 length is 11 residues. Trimming took 10 bases from V and 1 from J, leaving 6 bases between them. The CDR3 loop reads CATAGTDTQYF. The CDR3 DNA sequence: TGTGCCACCGCGGGCACAGATACGCAGTATTTT.

This clone was recorded a few times. The chain has TRBV6-6 and TRBJ1-2, with 7 nucleotides matching TRBD1. The J segment lost 4 bases and the V segment lost 6 bases, leaving 8 bases of the junction unmatched. This CDR3 region has 14 residues. Germline V CDR1 and CDR2: MNHNY, SVGAGI (reference sequence). The CDR3 bases are TGTGCCAGCAGCCACCCCGGGACAGTCTATGGCTACACCTTC. It is translated as CASSHPGTVYGYTF.

This clone was seen more than once but under ten times. The genes are TRBV5-6 and TRBJ2-7, with a possible D match to TRBD2 (5 bases). Between the trimmed V and J ends, which lost 3 bases and 5 bases, there was a span of 12 bases. The germline gives CDR1 SGHDT, CDR2 YYEEEE. This CDR3 contains 13 residues. This CDR3 is CASSYRAVDEQYF. CDR3 coding DNA: TGTGCCAGCAGCTACCGAGCGGTGGACGAGCAGTACTTC.

This clone was seen only a few times. The chain combines TRBV25-1 with TRBJ2-5, with D perhaps TRBD1 or TRBD2 (5 bases each). CDR3 length equals 14 residues. CDR1 and CDR2 from the germline V gene are MGHDK and SYGVNS. The V and J ends lost 1 base and 5 bases respectively, with 11 bases between them. This CDR3 is CASSEFGAQETQYF. The CDR3 region has the DNA TGTGCCAGCAGTGAATTCGGGGCTCAGGAGACCCAGTACTTC.

This clone was counted a few times. V usage is TRBV30 and J usage is TRBJ2-3; 7 positions match TRBD1. Germline loops: CDR1 GTSNPN, CDR2 SVGIG (reference sequence). The trim removed 3 bases at V and 7 bases at J, leaving 10 bases unmatched. This CDR3 has 14 amino acids. Written as DNA, the CDR3 is TGTGCCTGGAGCCTTGAAAGGGGGCTTAATACGCAGTATTTT. Translation: CAWSLERGLNTQYF.

This clone occurred a few times. The chain links TRBV7-9 to TRBJ2-3; TRBD2 matches 14 bases. The germline V gene encodes CDR1 SEHNR and CDR2 FQNEAQ (reference sequence). After removal of 4 bases from V and 4 bases from J, the junction contained 4 bases not matched to a gene. The CDR3 extends over 16 amino acids. In DNA, the CDR3 is TGTGCCAGCAGCTCGACTAGCGGGAGGGCCCCAGATACGCAGTATTTT. This encodes CASSSTSGRAPDTQYF.

This clone was counted between two and nine times. V usage is TRBV13 and J usage is TRBJ2-1; 8 nucleotides match TRBD2. This CDR3 is 12 amino acids long. The V gene end was trimmed by 5 bases and the J gene end by 10 bases; junction bases not matched to a gene: 4. CDR1 PRHDT and CDR2 FYEKMQ come from the germline V gene (reference sequence). In nucleotides, the CDR3 is TGTGCCAGCAGCCGGACTAGCTGGGAGCAGTTCTTC. Amino acid sequence: CASSRTSWEQFF.

This clone was seen more than once but under ten times. The CDR3 DNA reads TGTGCCAGCAGCCGGGACAGGGGGCACGAGCAGTACTTC. Protein: CASSRDRGHEQYF. The chain uses TRBV5-6 and TRBJ2-7, with 12 bases identical to TRBD1. V shed 4 bases, J shed 5 bases, and the junction held 1 base outside the gene matches. The CDR3 covers 13 residues. The germline V gene has CDR1 SGHDT and CDR2 YYEEEE.

This clone has just a few counts. This chain connects TRBV29-1 to TRBJ2-3; D is possibly TRBD1 or TRBD2 (5 bases each). The CDR3 covers 15 residues. Germline assignment: CDR1 SQVTM and CDR2 ANQGSEA. Trimming took off 3 bases at V and 2 bases at J, with 15 bases between the two ends. Here the CDR3 DNA reads TGCAGCGTTGACGGGACCAGGGTGAACACAGATACGCAGTATTTT. Protein sequence: CSVDGTRVNTDTQYF.

There are a few counts of this clone. The chain has TRBV29-1 and TRBJ2-7; D unresolved. V was pared by 4 bases and J by 4 bases, with 5 bases between. CDR3 size: 10 residues. CDR1 and CDR2 (germline): SQVTM, ANQGSEA. CDR3 loop: CSVGGYEQYF. The CDR3 nucleotides are TGCAGCGTTGGAGGATACGAGCAGTACTTC.

The sample holds a few counts of this clone. The chain uses TRBV28 and TRBJ2-1, with TRBD2 matching 10 bases. This CDR3 is 17 amino acids long. V lost 5 bases and J lost 6; bases outside the gene matches: 13. From germline, CDR1 is MDHEN and CDR2 SYDVKM. The CDR3 DNA is TGTGCCAGCAGTCCCTCCTCGTCCCTAGCGGGAGTCAATGAGCAGTTCTTC. It codes for CASSPSSSLAGVNEQFF.

This clone showed up just a few times. This chain connects TRBV7-2 to TRBJ2-1; 10 positions agree with TRBD2. The CDR3 extends over 16 amino acids. CDR1 and CDR2 from the germline V gene are SGHTA and FQGNSA. V dropped 5 bases and J dropped 8; count of bases not matched to a gene: 12. In DNA form, the CDR3 reads TGTGCCAGCAGCGTCACTCCTAGCGGGAGTGAGGATGAGCAGTTCTTC. Amino acids: CASSVTPSGSEDEQFF.

This clone was detected only a few times. The chain recombines TRBV6-5 with TRBJ2-1; 11 bases map to TRBD2. V was clipped by 4 bases and J by 4 bases; unmatched bases: 6. CDR1 is MNHEY, CDR2 SVGAGI, per germline. This CDR3 has 16 amino acids. As DNA, the CDR3 is TGTGCCAGCAGTTCATCTAGCGGGAGGAGATACAATGAGCAGTTCTTC. It specifies CASSSSSGRRYNEQFF.

On this clone: Other DNA variants within this sample encode the same CDR3. V is TRBV27 and J is TRBJ2-7; TRBD1 matches at 9 bases. The CDR3 sequence is 13 residues long. Losses at the gene ends were 4 bases for V and 4 bases for J; bases not matched to a gene: 2. Germline V lookup: CDR1 MNHEY, CDR2 SMNVEV (reference sequence). Here the CDR3 reads CASSSTGGYEQYF. CDR3 nucleotides: TGTGCCAGCAGTTCGACAGGGGGGTACGAGCAGTACTTC.

This clone has a count of ten or more. J is TRBJ2-1 and V is TRBV7-8; 12 bases line up with TRBD2. Germline V gene data show CDR1 as SGHVS and CDR2 as FQNEAQ. V lost 5 bases, J lost 7 bases, and 9 bases stayed unmatched. This CDR3 spans 16 amino acids. The CDR3 is CASSRLAGGPWNEQFF. The CDR3, as DNA: TGTGCCAGCAGCCGGCTAGCGGGAGGGCCTTGGAATGAGCAGTTCTTC.

The genes are TRBV28 and TRBJ2-7; no clear D gene. This CDR3 has 13 amino acids. V gave up 5 bases and J gave up 1 base, with 9 bases separating them. Germline lookup yields CDR1 MDHEN and CDR2 SYDVKM. CDR3 bases: TGTGCCAGCAGTCCCCCAGGTTCCTACGAGCAGTACTTC. As protein: CASSPPGSYEQYF.

This clone was observed a handful of times. J is TRBJ2-7 and V is TRBV28, with 7 nucleotides matching TRBD2. V dropped 0 bases and J dropped 4; count of bases not matched to a gene: 3. Germline-derived CDR1 and CDR2 are MDHEN and SYDVKM. The CDR3 has 14 amino acids. The CDR3 region has the DNA TGTGCCAGCAGTTTATGGGCTAGCGGATACGAGCAGTACTTC. It translates to CASSLWASGYEQYF.

This sequence joins TRBV30 and TRBJ1-5, with D possibly TRBD1 on 5 matching bases. Trimming pared 0 bases from V and 3 bases from J, leaving 9 bases between. This CDR3 is built from 14 residues. Germline CDR1 and CDR2: GTSNPN and SVGIG (reference sequence). Written as DNA, the CDR3 is TGTGCCTGGAGTGTTGGGGGAGACAATCAGCCCCAGCATTTT. Encoded protein: CAWSVGGDNQPQHF. The entire variable domain, with the rest obtained from reference TRBV30 and TRBJ1-5, is as follows: SQTIHQWPATLVQPVGSPLSLECTVEGTSNPNLYWYRQAAGRGLQLLFYSVGIGQISSEVPQNLSASRPQDRQFILSSKKLLLSDSGFYLCAWSVGGDNQPQHFGDGTRLSIL.